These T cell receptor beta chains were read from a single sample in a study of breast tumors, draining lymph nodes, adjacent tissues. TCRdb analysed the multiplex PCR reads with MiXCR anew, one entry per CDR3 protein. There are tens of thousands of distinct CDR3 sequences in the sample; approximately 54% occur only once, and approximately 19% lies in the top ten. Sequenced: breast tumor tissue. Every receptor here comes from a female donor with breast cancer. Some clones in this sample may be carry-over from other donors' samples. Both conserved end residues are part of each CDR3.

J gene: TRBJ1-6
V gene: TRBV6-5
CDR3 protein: CVTKGTASSYNSPLHF

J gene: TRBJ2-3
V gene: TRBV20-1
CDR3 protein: CSARPADTQYF

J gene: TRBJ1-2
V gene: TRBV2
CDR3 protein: CASSQATYGYTF

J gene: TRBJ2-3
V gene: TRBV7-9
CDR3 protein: CASSARDPVGGGGTDTQYF

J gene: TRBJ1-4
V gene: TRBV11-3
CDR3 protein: CASSSSTGDEKLFF

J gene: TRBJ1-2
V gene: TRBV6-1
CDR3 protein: CATHIQGRGYTF

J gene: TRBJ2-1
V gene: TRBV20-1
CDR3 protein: CSASSPGGWASYNEQFF

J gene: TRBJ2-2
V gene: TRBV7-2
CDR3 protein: CASTPSQVTGELFF

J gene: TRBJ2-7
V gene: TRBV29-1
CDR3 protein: CSAVATSGGLPYEQYF

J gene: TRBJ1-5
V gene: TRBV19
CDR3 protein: CASNPGRFYQPQHF

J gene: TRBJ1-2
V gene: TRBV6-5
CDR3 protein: CASSFPRQGSPYGYTF

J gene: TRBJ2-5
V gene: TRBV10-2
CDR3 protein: CASTGTSGQETQYF

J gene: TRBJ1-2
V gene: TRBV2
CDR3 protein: CATRQGMVGYGYTF

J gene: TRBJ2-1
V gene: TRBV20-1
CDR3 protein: CSATPGTSSYNEQFF

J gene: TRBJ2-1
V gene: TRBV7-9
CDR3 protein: CASSSSTGESLNEQFF

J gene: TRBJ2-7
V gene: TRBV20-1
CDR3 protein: CSARVDRGPGYEQYF

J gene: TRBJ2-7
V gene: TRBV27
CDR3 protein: CASSYSGANLYEQYF

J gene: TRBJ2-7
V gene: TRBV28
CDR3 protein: CASSTSEEISYEQYF

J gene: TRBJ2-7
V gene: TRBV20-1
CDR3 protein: CSANDRGHEQYF

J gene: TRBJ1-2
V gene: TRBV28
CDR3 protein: CASSPGVALFGYTF

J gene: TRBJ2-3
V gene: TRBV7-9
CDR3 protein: CASSTRTSGGEDTQYF

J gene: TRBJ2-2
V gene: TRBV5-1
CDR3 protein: CASSGRRNTGELFF

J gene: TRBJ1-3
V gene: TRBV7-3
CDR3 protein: CASSKGRSGNTIYF

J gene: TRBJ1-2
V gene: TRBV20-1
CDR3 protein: CSARVAPEDRGRYGYAF

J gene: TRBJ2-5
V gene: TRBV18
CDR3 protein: CASSPQAGGQETQYF

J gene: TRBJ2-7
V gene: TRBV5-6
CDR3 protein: CASSLANYEQYF

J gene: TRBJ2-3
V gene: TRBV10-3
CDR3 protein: CAITPRDQEGTQYF

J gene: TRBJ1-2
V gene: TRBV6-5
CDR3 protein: CASSQDRDIRNGYTF

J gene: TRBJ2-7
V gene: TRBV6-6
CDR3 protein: CATVRLAGGEQYF

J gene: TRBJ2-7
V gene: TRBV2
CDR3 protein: CASGGQQYEQYF

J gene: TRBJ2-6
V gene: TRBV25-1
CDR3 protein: CASSEYGGGGANVLTF

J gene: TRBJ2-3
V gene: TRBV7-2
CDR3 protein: CASKAVVSTDTQYF

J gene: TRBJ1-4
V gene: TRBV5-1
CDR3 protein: CASSLGQFSNEKLFF

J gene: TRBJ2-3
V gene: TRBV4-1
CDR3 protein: CASSPTHLEGTTDTQYF

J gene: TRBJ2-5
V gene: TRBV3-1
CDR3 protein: CASSQFGQGHQETQYF

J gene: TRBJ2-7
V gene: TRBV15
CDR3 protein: CATSSDRWAYEQYF

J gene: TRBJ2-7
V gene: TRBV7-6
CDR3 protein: CASSQLAGGPLNGQYF